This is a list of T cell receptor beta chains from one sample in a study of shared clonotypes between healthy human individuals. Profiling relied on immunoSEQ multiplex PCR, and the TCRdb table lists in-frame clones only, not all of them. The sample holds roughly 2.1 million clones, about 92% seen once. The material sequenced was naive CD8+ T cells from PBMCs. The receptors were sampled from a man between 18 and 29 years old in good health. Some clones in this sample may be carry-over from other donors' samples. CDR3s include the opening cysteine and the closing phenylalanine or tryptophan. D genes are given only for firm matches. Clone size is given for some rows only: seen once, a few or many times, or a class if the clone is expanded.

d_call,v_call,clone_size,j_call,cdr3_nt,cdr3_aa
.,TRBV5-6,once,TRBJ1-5,TGTGCCAGCAGCTTAGGGGGTTACAATCAGCCCCAGCATTTT,CASSLGGYNQPQHF
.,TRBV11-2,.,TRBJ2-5,TGTGCCAGCAGCCAGACGCCCGCGACTACTCAAGAGACCCAGTACTTC,CASSQTPATTQETQYF
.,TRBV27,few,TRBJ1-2,TGTGCCAGCAGTTTATCAGGGAACTATGGCTACACCTTC,CASSLSGNYGYTF
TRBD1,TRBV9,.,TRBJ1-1,TGTGCCAGCAGCGTGGGGACCGGGACAGGATCGAGCACTGAAGCTTTCTTT,CASSVGTGTGSSTEAFF
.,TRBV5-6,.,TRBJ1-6,TGTGCCAGCAGCTGGGGCCCCGTTTCTGCGGTCCACTTT,CASSWGPVSAVHF
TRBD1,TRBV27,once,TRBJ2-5,TGTGCCAGCAGTGTCCGGGACAGGGGGCAGACCCAGTACTTC,CASSVRDRGQTQYF
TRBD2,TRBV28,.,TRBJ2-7,TGTGCCACCAACCACCAGACTAGCGGGAGTACTTCCTACGAGCAGTACTTC,CATNHQTSGSTSYEQYF
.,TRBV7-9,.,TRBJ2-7,TGTGCCAGCAGCTCAAATGACAGTCCCCCCTACGAGCAGTACTTC,CASSSNDSPPYEQYF
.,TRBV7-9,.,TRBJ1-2,TGTGCCAGCAGCTCGACAGGATTCAACTATGGCTACACCTTC,CASSSTGFNYGYTF
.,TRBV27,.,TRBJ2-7,TGTGCCAGCAGTTTATCGTACAGCCGTTTGAGGTACGAGCAGTACTTC,CASSLSYSRLRYEQYF
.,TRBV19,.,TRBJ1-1,TGTGCCAGTAGTGAGAGGTTCCTCATGAACACTGAAGCTTTCTTT,CASSERFLMNTEAFF
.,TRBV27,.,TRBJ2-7,TGTGCCAGCAGTTTTTCAGGAAACGAGCAGTACTTC,CASSFSGNEQYF
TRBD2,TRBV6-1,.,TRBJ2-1,TGTGCCAGCAGTGGCGGGGGTTGGGATGAGCAGTTCTTC,CASSGGGWDEQFF
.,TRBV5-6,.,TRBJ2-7,TGTGCCAGCAGCTTCTGGGTATCGCCAACATACGAGCAGTACTTC,CASSFWVSPTYEQYF
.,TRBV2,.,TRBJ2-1,TGTGCCAGCACCCCAAGGTCGACGGGGCCGGTAGATGAGCAGTTCTTC,CASTPRSTGPVDEQFF
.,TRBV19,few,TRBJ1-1,TGTGCCAGTACTCTTTCGTGGGGGGGCACTGAAGCTTTCTTT,CASTLSWGGTEAFF
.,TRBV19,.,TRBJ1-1,TGTGCCAGTAGTATGGGGGGTGGTGGAACTGAAGCTTTCTTT,CASSMGGGGTEAFF
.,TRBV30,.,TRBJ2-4,TGTGCCTGGAGAGCACCACAGGGAGATGGGGACATTCAGTACTTC,CAWRAPQGDGDIQYF
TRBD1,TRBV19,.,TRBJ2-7,TGTGCCAGTAGGAACTCCGGGACAGGACTCTACGAGCAGTACTTC,CASRNSGTGLYEQYF
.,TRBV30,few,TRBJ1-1,TGTGCCTGGAGTGTACGAGGGTTTGAAGCTTTCTTT,CAWSVRGFEAFF
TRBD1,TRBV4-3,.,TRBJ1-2,TGCGCCAGCAGCCAAGGACAGGGGGCATACGGCTACACCTTC,CASSQGQGAYGYTF
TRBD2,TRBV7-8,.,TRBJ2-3,TGTGCCAGCAGCTTAGATCTCGGTAGCGGGAACACAGATACGCAGTATTTT,CASSLDLGSGNTDTQYF
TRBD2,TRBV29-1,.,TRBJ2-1,TGCAGCGTTGCCAAGCGGGAGTGGTACAATGAGCAGTTCTTC,CSVAKREWYNEQFF
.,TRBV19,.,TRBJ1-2,TGTGCCAGTAGTAGAGGGCCCTATTACCTCGGCTACACCTTC,CASSRGPYYLGYTF
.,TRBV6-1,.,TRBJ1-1,TGTGCCAGCAGTGAAGACGAGGGATGGGACACTGAAGCTTTCTTT,CASSEDEGWDTEAFF
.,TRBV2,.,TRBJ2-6,TGTGCCAGCAGTGGGGGATCTGGGGCCAACGTCCTGACTTTC,CASSGGSGANVLTF
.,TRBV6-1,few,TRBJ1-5,TGTGCCAGCTGGGGGGCTAACACCAATCAGCCCCAGCATTTT,CASWGANTNQPQHF
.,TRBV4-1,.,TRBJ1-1,TGCGCCAGCAGCCAAGCCGGGGGTTCGGGCACTGAAGCTTTCTTT,CASSQAGGSGTEAFF